One sample yielded the 27 T cell receptor beta chains listed below, sequenced in a study of tumor and adjacent non-tumor tissue in lung cancer. RNA was extracted from bulk tissue without any cell sorting. The normal lung tissue was taken more than 3 cm from the tumor edge. The library came from three nested PCR rounds adapted from ARM-PCR protocols. TCRdb re-analysed the multiplex PCR reads in MiXCR, keeping a single row per CDR3 protein. The sample has about 44,000 distinct CDR3 sequences; 55% to 65% are singletons. Source material: distant non-tumor lung tissue. All receptors derive from a woman aged 70-85 years with non-small cell lung cancer.

Remarks on this clonotype: One junction end does not reproduce the germline sequence, and a read error may be involved. V usage is TRBV6-5 and J usage is TRBJ2-1; TRBD1 matches 12 bases. The CDR3 has 15 amino acids. Per the germline V gene, CDR1 is MNHEY and CDR2 is SVGAGI. The CDR3 bases are TGTGCCATCAAAGGGACAGGGGGCGGTTACACTGAGCAGTTCTTC. Its protein is CAIKGTGGGYTEQFF.

The chain joins TRBV5-1 to TRBJ2-1; 7 bases align to TRBD1. J lost 16 bases, V lost 0 bases, and 13 bases had no gene match. Germline V lookup: CDR1 SGHRS, CDR2 YFSETQ. This CDR3 contains 14 residues. CDR3 DNA sequence: TGCGCCAGCAGCTTGGTGGACAGGAACAATGAGCGTTTCTTC. Translating it yields CASSLVDRNNERFF.

About this clonotype itself: Likely a read error: the CDR3 ends without its conserved phenylalanine or tryptophan. The limits of the CDR3 on the DNA are not certain, so only TCRdb's listed CDR3 is given. The chain recombines TRBV29-1 with TRBJ2-1; the table's D call, TRBD2, was not checked against the DNA. Termini included, the CDR3 measures 13 amino acids. Germline V lookup: CDR1 SQVTM, CDR2 ANQGSEA. The CDR3 spells CSVRLDSVNEQSL.

Concerning this clonotype itself: The junction differs from germline at one of its ends, possibly a read error. The rearrangement joins TRBV12-3 or TRBV12-4 to TRBJ1-3; 9 nucleotides agree with TRBD1. CDR3 length: 15 residues. The CDR3 sequence is CTSNLDRGDGNTIYF. For the CDR3, the DNA is TGTACCAGCAACCTGGACAGGGGAGATGGAAACACCATATATTTT.

Worth noting for this clonotype: The junction shows a germline mismatch at one end, possibly a read error. The chain recombines TRBV20-1 with TRBJ2-1; possibly TRBD2 for D (5 bases). CDR1 is DFQATT and CDR2 is SNEGSKA in the germline V gene (reference sequence). The CDR3 consists of 16 residues. CDR3 bases: TGCAGTGCTCGTCTTTCCCCGGGAAGCTCCTACAATAAGCAGCTCTTC. It translates to CSARLSPGSSYNKQLF.

V usage is TRBV29-1 and J usage is TRBJ2-1, with no clear D. This CDR3 is built from 12 residues. CDR1 is SQVTM and CDR2 is ANQGSEA in the germline V gene. Trimming shortened V by 3 bases and J by 13 bases, and 16 bases separated the two germline ends. The CDR3: CSVDKFYNEQFF. In nucleotides, the CDR3 is TGCAGCGTTGATAAGTTCTACAACGAACAGTTCTTC.

The count of this clonotype is one. The V gene is TRBV29-1, the J gene TRBJ1-1; perhaps TRBD1 as D (5 bases). This CDR3 comprises 14 residues. Germline V gene lookup returns CDR1 SQVTM and CDR2 ANQGSEA. Trimming stripped 7 bases from V and 4 bases from J, with 19 bases between. This chain's CDR3 is CSAKTGAVGTEAFF. As DNA, the CDR3 is TGCAGCGCTAAAACAGGTGCGGTGGGCACTGAAGCTTTCTTT.

Only one count was recorded for this clonotype. A read error may produce the germline difference seen at one junction end. V usage is TRBV11-1 and J usage is TRBJ2-7, with D possibly matching TRBD2 (5 bases). The germline CDR1 and CDR2 sequences are SGHAT and FQDESV (reference sequence). The CDR3 length is 14 residues. The CDR3 protein is CAGSFEAGRYEPYF. CDR3 nucleotide sequence: TGTGCCGGCAGCTTCGAGGCGGGTCGGTACGAGCCGTACTTC.

In the case of this clonotype: Relative to the germline gene, one junction end is altered; a read error may explain this. The chain couples TRBV7-9 to TRBJ2-1; D gene unclear. Germline CDR1 reads SEHNR; CDR2 reads FQNEAQ (reference sequence). The CDR3 sequence is 13 residues long. The CDR3 DNA follows: TGTGCCAACAGTCAGCCGGTCTACAATGAGCACTTCTTC. Translation gives CANSQPVYNEHFF.

Details on this clonotype: The CDR3 does not end in the conserved phenylalanine or tryptophan, so this is likely a read error. CDR3 sequence reads: CSADDRDGEQYL. The CDR3 DNA follows: TGCAGCGCAGATGACAGGGATGGCGAGCAGTACCTC. The chain is built from TRBV29-1 and TRBJ2-7, with 7 bases identical to TRBD1. This CDR3 has 12 residues. V shed 7 bases, J shed 6 bases, and the junction held 9 bases outside the gene matches. From germline, CDR1 is SQVTM and CDR2 ANQGSEA.

As regards this clonotype: One end of the junction is discordant with germline, which a read error may explain. The CDR3 here is CASSAYSEGSHNEQFF. The CDR3 nucleotides read TGTGCCAGCAGTGCTTACAGTGAGGGATCCCACAACGAGCAGTTCTTC. The chain has TRBV6-6 and TRBJ2-1; D possibly corresponds to TRBD2 (5 bases). CDR1 and CDR2 (germline): MNHNY, SVGAGI (reference sequence). The CDR3 is 16 amino acids.

This clonotype was seen a few times. A much larger clone differs from this one at a single base, so this may be a read error. The rearrangement links TRBV6-6 to TRBJ2-1; 8 bases agree with TRBD1. The CDR3 is 17 residues long. Germline loops: CDR1 MNHNY, CDR2 SVGAGI (reference sequence). In DNA form, the CDR3 reads TGTGCCAACAGTTACACCTTCGGACAGGGCCTGGACAATGAGCAGTTCTTC. Encoded protein: CANSYTFGQGLDNEQFF.

On this clonotype itself: A much larger clone differs from this one at a single base, so this may be a read error. The chain couples TRBV28 to TRBJ2-4; D is unclear. The CDR3 runs 15 residues. V was trimmed by 3 bases and J by 0 bases, leaving 9 bases between them. Germline V gives CDR1 MDHEN, CDR2 SYDVKM. The CDR3 is CASSFSRLAKNIQYF. CDR3 sequence (DNA): TGTGCCAGCAGTTTTAGCAGACTAGCCAAAAACATTCAGTACTTC.

The table lists this clonotype with a few counts. Relative to the germline gene, one junction end is altered; a read error may explain this. V usage is TRBV28 and J usage is TRBJ1-5, with TRBD1 matching 7 bases. This CDR3 has 15 amino acids. Germline CDR1 and CDR2: MDHEN and SYDVKM. CDR3 in amino acids: CASSGGRGRNKPQHF. CDR3 coding DNA: TGTGCCAGCAGTGGTGGGAGGGGGCGCAATAAGCCCCAGCATTTT.

J is TRBJ1-2 and V is TRBV11-2; 7 bases are a match to TRBD1. J gave up 5 bases and V 5 bases, and 8 bases lay outside the gene matches. In germline, CDR1 is SGHAT, CDR2 FQNNGV. The CDR3 spans 14 residues. CDR3 region: CASSPLGQKYGYTF. The DNA for the CDR3 is TGTGCCAGCAGCCCCTTGGGACAGAAGTATGGCTACACCTTC.

This clonotype has a single count. A read error is likely, as this CDR3 ends without the conserved phenylalanine or tryptophan. No DNA is shown, since the ends of the CDR3 on it are uncertain; the CDR3 is the one TCRdb lists. The chain recombines TRBV29-1 with TRBJ2-3; TRBD1 is taken as the D call from the table, unchecked against the DNA. In germline, CDR1 is SQVTM, CDR2 ANQGSEA. Ends included, the CDR3 has 14 residues. CDR3 amino acids: CSVAREIGADTQCI.

Notes on this clonotype: A read error is likely, as this CDR3 ends without the conserved phenylalanine or tryptophan. The chain is built from TRBV11-1 and TRBJ2-1; TRBD1 or TRBD2 may be the D gene (5 bases each). The CDR3 spans 13 residues. The V and J ends lost 7 bases and 5 bases respectively, with 12 bases between them. The germline CDR1 and CDR2 sequences are SGHAT and FQDESV (reference sequence). CDR3 region: CASIQGPNNEQFI. The CDR3 DNA is TGTGCCAGCATCCAGGGACCTAACAATGAGCAGTTCATC.

With respect to this clonotype: The junction departs from the called germline gene at one end, perhaps through a read error. The rearrangement links TRBV6-5 to TRBJ2-3; D remains unclear. The CDR3 is made up of 15 amino acids. Germline loops: CDR1 MNHEY, CDR2 SVGAGI. CDR3 nucleotides: TGTGCCGGCAGTTACTCGATTATGAACACATATACGCAGTATTTT. It is translated as CAGSYSIMNTYTQYF.

Of note for this clonotype: This CDR3 is missing its conserved last phenylalanine or tryptophan, likely due to a read error. The CDR3 is CASSFEETQYL. The CDR3 bases are TGCGCCAGCAGCTTCGAAGAGACCCAGTACTTA. The rearrangement uses TRBV5-1 and TRBJ2-5; no firm D call. CDR3 length: 11 residues. V lost 2 bases and J lost 3, with 2 bases in between. The germline gives CDR1 SGHRS, CDR2 YFSETQ.

In regard to this clonotype: Compared with germline, one end of the junction differs, possibly owing to a read error. The chain links TRBV7-3 to TRBJ2-2; TRBD2 might be the D (5 bases). Germline CDR1 reads SGHTA; CDR2 reads FQGTGA. CDR3 length: 17 residues. This chain's CDR3 is CASSLTPSWRNTGELFF. CDR3 in DNA: TGTGCCAGTAGCTTAACCCCTAGCTGGAGGAACACTGGGGAGCTGTTTTTT.

The genes are TRBV20-1 and TRBJ2-5; the match to TRBD2 covers 8 bases. The CDR3 totals 15 residues. Looked up from germline, CDR1 is DFQATT and CDR2 is SNEGSKA (reference sequence). V was pared by 0 bases and J by 5 bases, with 8 bases of the junction left unmatched. This CDR3 is CSARDIGRAFETQYF. The CDR3 bases are TGCAGTGCTAGAGATATCGGGAGGGCCTTCGAGACCCAGTACTTC.

Note on this clonotype: Being one base from a much bigger clone, this may be a read error. The rearrangement joins TRBV5-1 to TRBJ2-5, with TRBD1 identical over 8 bases. V lost 5 bases and J lost 5; bases outside the gene matches: 5. The CDR3 is 13 residues long. The germline V gene has CDR1 SGHRS and CDR2 YFSETQ. For the CDR3, the DNA is TGCGCCAGCAGGGACAGGGTTGGGGAGACCCAGTACTTC. Encoded protein: CASRDRVGETQYF. The full variable domain, its missing parts supplied by reference TRBV5-1 and TRBJ2-5, is KAGVTQTPRYLIKTRGQQVTLSCSPISGHRSVSWYQQTPGQGLQFLFEYFSETQRNKGNFPGRFSGRQFSNSRSEMNVSTLELGDSALYLCASRDRVGETQYFGPGTRLLVL.

As for this clonotype: This could be a read error, since a much larger clone is one nucleotide away. The V call is TRBV30, the J call TRBJ2-7, with 13 positions matching TRBD2. Trimming took 4 bases from V and 3 from J; bases not matched to a gene: 3. This CDR3 region has 14 residues. Germline loops: CDR1 GTSNPN, CDR2 SVGIG (reference sequence). In nucleotides, the CDR3 is TGTGCCTGGAACGGACTAGCGGGAGTCTACGAGCAGTACTTC. It translates to CAWNGLAGVYEQYF.

Concerning this clonotype itself: The junction and the germline gene differ at one end; a read error may be behind it. The V and J genes are TRBV30 and TRBJ2-7, with D unresolved. The V gene's germline CDR1 is GTSNPN and CDR2 SVGIG (reference sequence). CDR3 size: 15 residues. DNA of the CDR3: TGTTCCTGGTCCCCGGGCTGGACGTGCTCCTACGAGCAGTACTTC. Translated: CSWSPGWTCSYEQYF.

For this clonotype: This may be a read error: a much more frequent sequence differs by one nucleotide. The chain couples TRBV30 to TRBJ1-6, with D possibly being TRBD1 (5 bases). CDR1 is GTSNPN, CDR2 SVGIG, per germline (reference sequence). The CDR3 has 12 residues. The CDR3 coding sequence is TGTGCTACGGGGCGGAACAATTCACCCCTCCGCTTT. Translated, it gives CATGRNNSPLRF.

On this clonotype itself: A much larger clone differs by one base, so this may be a read error. The V call is TRBV10-1, the J call TRBJ2-2, with D tentatively TRBD1 (6 bases). The CDR3 length is 17 residues. CDR1 WNHNN and CDR2 SYGVQD come from the germline V gene (reference sequence). The CDR3 is CAISESLMGQNTGELFF. In DNA form, the CDR3 reads TGCGCCATCAGTGAGTCGCTAATGGGACAGAACACCGGGGAGCTGTTTTTT.

Points on this clonotype: A much larger clone differs from this one at a single base, so this may be a read error. V gene TRBV28 combines with J gene TRBJ1-2, with D tentatively TRBD1 (6 bases). Germline loops: CDR1 MDHEN, CDR2 SYDVKM. The CDR3 runs to 13 residues. CDR3 loop: CTSSLRTAEGYTF. CDR3 in DNA: TGTACCAGCAGTTTACGGACAGCGGAGGGCTACACCTTC.